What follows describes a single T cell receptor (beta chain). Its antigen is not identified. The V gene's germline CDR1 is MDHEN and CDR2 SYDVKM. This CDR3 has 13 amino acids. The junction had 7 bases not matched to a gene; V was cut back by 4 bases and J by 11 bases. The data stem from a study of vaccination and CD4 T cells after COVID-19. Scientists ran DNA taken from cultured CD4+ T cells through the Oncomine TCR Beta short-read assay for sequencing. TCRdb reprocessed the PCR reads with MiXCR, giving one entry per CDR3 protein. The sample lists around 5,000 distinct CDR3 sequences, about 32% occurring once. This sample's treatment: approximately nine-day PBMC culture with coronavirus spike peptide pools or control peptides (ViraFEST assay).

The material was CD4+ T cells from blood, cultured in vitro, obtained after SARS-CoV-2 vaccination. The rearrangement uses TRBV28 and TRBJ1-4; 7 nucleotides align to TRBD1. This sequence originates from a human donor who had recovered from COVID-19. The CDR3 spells CASSSDRVEKLFF. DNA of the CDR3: TGTGCCAGCAGTTCCGACAGGGTAGAGAAACTGTTTTTT. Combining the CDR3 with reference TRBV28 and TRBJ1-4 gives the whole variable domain DVKVTQSSRYLVKRTGEKVFLECVQDMDHENMFWYRQDPGLGLRLIYFSYDVKMKEKGDIPEGYSVSREKKERFSLILESASTNQTSMYLCASSSDRVEKLFFGSGTQLSVL.